The source of this T cell receptor (beta chain) is a study of chemoradiotherapy in HPV16-positive cancers. At the level of the study: Candidate HPV-specific T-cell clones and common TCR motifs came from functional assays in a couple of HPV16-positive patients. General observations from the study: Only two HPV16-positive patients supplied the functional HPV-specificity definition.

Note on this clone: Its antigen is currently unknown.

Only in-frame clones appear in the TCRdb table, and some are missing; sequencing was by immunoSEQ multiplex PCR. The sample carries around 12,000 clones, around 80% recorded once. Repeated repertoire sampling spanned the course of chemoradiotherapy. Germline loops: CDR1 SGHVS, CDR2 FQNEAQ. The CDR3 loop spans 16 amino acids. V shed 7 bases, J shed 1 base, and the junction held 11 bases outside the gene matches. This chain connects TRBV7-8 to TRBJ2-3, with 7 bases that match TRBD1. This TCR came from a human donor with HPV-associated anogenital cancer. Collection of the sample occurred from a patient who underwent chemoradiotherapy. The CDR3 is CASTTVGGLGTDTQYF. CDR3 coding DNA: TGTGCCAGCACCACTGTAGGGGGCTTGGGCACAGATACGCAGTATTTT.